Listed here are 31 T cell receptor beta chains from one sample, sequenced in a study of OX40 agonist ivuxolimab in advanced cancers. TCRdb keeps only in-frame clones here, not all; method: immunoSEQ multiplex PCR. Found here are about 66,000 clones, 70% to 90% of them singletons; the top ten hold roughly 8.6%. Sequencing was performed on CD4+ or CD8+ T cells sorted from blood, taken in a trial of the OX40 agonist ivuxolimab. These TCRs come from an adult with an advanced solid tumor such as melanoma, head and neck, liver or kidney cancer.

J is TRBJ2-4 and V is TRBV7-2; D might be TRBD1 (6 bases). Per germline, CDR1 SGHTA and CDR2 FQGNSA. Trimming stripped 4 bases from V and 16 bases from J, with 20 bases between. This CDR3 is built from 13 residues. The CDR3: CASSSLGAGIGYF. The CDR3 coding sequence is TGTGCCAGCAGCTCCCTGGGGGCTGGAATTGGATACTTC.

The chain couples TRBV7-6 to TRBJ1-1; a weak D match, TRBD1 (6 bases). V lost 2 bases to trimming and J lost 1 base, with 11 bases between them. Germline CDR1 and CDR2: SGHVS and FNYEAQ. The CDR3 contains 15 residues. The chain's CDR3 is CASSLQDRSNTEAFF. The CDR3 coding sequence is TGTGCCAGCAGCTTACAGGACAGATCGAACACTGAAGCTTTCTTT.

This clone showed up just a few times. This chain links TRBV2 with TRBJ1-4; D might be TRBD1 (6 bases). The V end was cut by 6 bases, the J end by 6 bases, with 17 bases between. This CDR3 comprises 15 residues. CDR1 is SNHLY and CDR2 is FYNNEI in the germline V gene. CDR3 coding DNA: TGTGCCAGCAGAGGGGCGGGGGGCAGGTATGAAAAACTGTTTTTT. Translation gives CASRGAGGRYEKLFF. Full variable domain (rest looked up from reference TRBV2 and TRBJ1-4): EPEVTQTPSHQVTQMGQEVILRCVPISNHLYFYWYRQILGQKVEFLVSFYNNEISEKSEIFDDQFSVERPDGSNFTLKIRSTKLEDSAMYFCASRGAGGRYEKLFFGSGTQLSVL.

For this clone: In the same sample, other DNA sequences code for this CDR3. As DNA, the CDR3 is TGCGCCAGCAGCTTGGACGGCTCTGGGGCCAACGTCCTGACTTTC. The encoded protein is CASSLDGSGANVLTF. The rearrangement links TRBV5-1 to TRBJ2-6; D unclear. The V and J ends lost 0 bases and 0 bases respectively, with 4 bases between them. The germline V gene has CDR1 SGHRS and CDR2 YFSETQ. This CDR3 spans 15 amino acids.

The chain recombines TRBV5-1 with TRBJ2-1; D assignment may be TRBD1 or TRBD2 (5 bases each). The CDR3 totals 15 residues. Trimming took off 2 bases at V and 5 bases at J, with 14 bases between the two ends. Germline lookup yields CDR1 SGHRS and CDR2 YFSETQ. The CDR3 region has the DNA TGCGCCAGCAGCTTTACAACAAGAGGGGACAATGAGCAGTTCTTC. Translation gives CASSFTTRGDNEQFF.

This chain links TRBV5-1 with TRBJ2-5; 9 positions agree with TRBD2. J gave up 5 bases and V 4 bases, and 6 bases lay outside the gene matches. Germline-derived CDR1 and CDR2 are SGHRS and YFSETQ. The CDR3 is 14 amino acids. Here the CDR3 DNA reads TGCGCCAGCAGCCCGGGACTAGCTTCGGAGACCCAGTACTTC. Protein product: CASSPGLASETQYF.

This clone was seen only a few times. This rearrangement joins TRBV11-1 to TRBJ1-2, with 7 bases aligning to TRBD1. The CDR3 loop spans 12 amino acids. Trimming took 3 bases from V and 7 from J; bases not matched to a gene: 2. Per the germline V gene, CDR1 is SGHAT and CDR2 is FQDESV (reference sequence). The CDR3 DNA sequence: TGTGCCAGCAGCTTTCCAGGGGGTGGCTACACCTTC. This sequence encodes CASSFPGGGYTF.

The chain links TRBV11-2 to TRBJ2-7; no firm D call. Trimming left V 5 bases short and J 4 bases short, with 6 bases between. The CDR3 spans 11 residues. Germline V gives CDR1 SGHAT, CDR2 FQNNGV. CDR3 in DNA: TGTGCCAGCAGCCCCCAATACGAGCAGTACTTC. Its protein product is CASSPQYEQYF.

This chain connects TRBV10-3 to TRBJ2-3; 8 bases line up with TRBD2. The CDR3 spans 16 residues. Germline V gives CDR1 ENHRY, CDR2 SYGVKD. With V trimmed by 4 bases and J by 3 bases, 9 bases remained unmatched. The CDR3 DNA follows: TGTGCCATCAGTGGGCCATTGGCGGGGGGAACAGATACGCAGTATTTT. Protein product: CAISGPLAGGTDTQYF.

This clone has more than one count but fewer than ten. The chain joins TRBV11-2 to TRBJ2-7; 8 nucleotides align to TRBD1. Germline V gene sequence: CDR1 SGHAT, CDR2 FQNNGV. This CDR3 contains 16 residues. V lost 5 bases to trimming and J lost 5 bases; unmatched junction nucleotides: 14. The CDR3 DNA is TGTGCCAGCAGCGTACTCAGGGGGCCGAGGGGCCACGAGCAGTACTTC. It specifies CASSVLRGPRGHEQYF.

V gene TRBV30 combines with J gene TRBJ1-2, with 7 bases that match TRBD1. Looked up from germline, CDR1 is GTSNPN and CDR2 is SVGIG (reference sequence). The CDR3 runs to 13 residues. V was pared by 3 bases and J by 2 bases, with 3 bases of the junction left unmatched. The CDR3 coding sequence is TGTGCCTGGAGGACGGACAGGAACTATGGCTACACCTTC. Translating it yields CAWRTDRNYGYTF.

This clone occurred once. CDR3 sequence (DNA): TGTGCCAGCAGCCAACAGGGGCCACTCTCTGGAAACACCATATATTTT. Residues: CASSQQGPLSGNTIYF. The chain employs TRBV14 and TRBJ1-3; tentative D call: TRBD1 (6 bases). Germline V CDR1 and CDR2: SGHDN, FVKESK. The CDR3 runs to 16 residues. V was trimmed by 2 bases and J by 0 bases, leaving 11 bases between them. Combining the CDR3 with reference TRBV14 and TRBJ1-3 gives the whole variable domain EAGVTQFPSHSVIEKGQTVTLRCDPISGHDNLYWYRRVMGKEIKFLLHFVKESKQDESGMPNNRFLAERTGGTYSTLKVQPAELEDSGVYFCASSQQGPLSGNTIYFGEGSWLTVV.

In this sample, this clone turned up once. The chain uses TRBV5-1 and TRBJ2-7; perhaps TRBD2 as D (5 bases). Trimming took off 3 bases at V and 0 bases at J, with 10 bases between the two ends. Germline V gene sequence: CDR1 SGHRS, CDR2 YFSETQ. This CDR3 region has 14 residues. CDR3 in DNA: TGCGCCAGCAGCTCCTCCGGGATCTCCTACGAGCAGTACTTC. This translates into CASSSSGISYEQYF.

V is TRBV27 and J is TRBJ2-2; 9 nucleotides line up with TRBD2. V dropped 6 bases and J dropped 4; count of bases not matched to a gene: 6. From germline, CDR1 is MNHEY and CDR2 SMNVEV (reference sequence). The CDR3 runs to 15 residues. CDR3 region: CASRSLAGTTGELFF. CDR3 DNA: TGTGCCAGCAGGTCCCTAGCGGGGACCACCGGGGAGCTGTTTTTT.

The chain employs TRBV6-6 and TRBJ1-1, with a weak D call TRBD1 (5 bases). CDR1 and CDR2 (germline): MNHNY, SVGAGI (reference sequence). The CDR3 is made up of 13 amino acids. Trimming stripped 7 bases from V and 4 bases from J, with 13 bases between. The CDR3 nucleotides are TGTGCCAGCATTGAATCCGGGACCACTGAAGCTTTCTTT. Translating gives CASIESGTTEAFF.

The V gene is TRBV5-4, the J gene TRBJ1-3; D not certain. The V and J ends lost 4 bases and 0 bases respectively, with 11 bases between them. The CDR3 covers 15 residues. Germline CDR1 and CDR2: SGHNT and YYREEE (reference sequence). The CDR3 DNA is TGTGCCAGCAGCGCCGGTGTGGGCTCTGGAAACACCATATATTTT. As protein: CASSAGVGSGNTIYF.

CDR3 sequence reads: CASSSGTGELFF. The CDR3 DNA is TGTGCCAGCAGCTCTGGGACCGGGGAGCTGTTTTTT. The J gene is TRBJ2-2, the V gene TRBV6-5, with D hard to call. The germline V and J ends were trimmed by 6 bases and 5 bases, with 7 bases remaining between them. CDR3 length: 12 residues. In germline, CDR1 is MNHEY, CDR2 SVGAGI.

This rearrangement joins TRBV5-6 to TRBJ1-2; D unclear. This CDR3 spans 12 amino acids. The germline gives CDR1 SGHDT, CDR2 YYEEEE. V lost 0 bases and J 9 bases, leaving 9 bases between the germline ends. CDR3 nucleotide sequence: TGTGCCAGCAGCTTGGAGAGGGAAAGCTACACCTTC. Protein sequence: CASSLERESYTF.

CDR3 DNA sequence: TGTGCCAGCAGTCTTCCCCAGGGGGGTAACACTGAAGCTTTCTTT. Residues: CASSLPQGGNTEAFF. The rearrangement uses TRBV28 and TRBJ1-1, with 7 bases aligning to TRBD1. J was trimmed by 2 bases and V by 5 bases; bases with no gene match: 8. This CDR3 has 15 amino acids. The V gene's germline CDR1 is MDHEN and CDR2 SYDVKM. Variable domain in full (rest from reference TRBV28 and TRBJ1-1): DVKVTQSSRYLVKRTGEKVFLECVQDMDHENMFWYRQDPGLGLRLIYFSYDVKMKEKGDIPEGYSVSREKKERFSLILESASTNQTSMYLCASSLPQGGNTEAFFGQGTRLTVV.

This chain uses TRBV7-9 with TRBJ1-1; TRBD1 matches at 10 bases. Germline V gene lookup returns CDR1 SEHNR and CDR2 FQNEAQ (reference sequence). The CDR3 contains 16 residues. With V trimmed by 5 bases and J by 3 bases, 9 bases remained unmatched. CDR3 amino acids: CASSRRQGARDTEAFF. DNA of the CDR3: TGTGCCAGCAGCCGCCGACAGGGGGCGAGGGACACTGAAGCTTTCTTT.

The rearrangement links TRBV6-5 to TRBJ1-2; TRBD1 matches at 8 bases. The length of the CDR3 is 16 residues. CDR1 MNHEY and CDR2 SVGAGI come from the germline V gene. V gave up 2 bases and J gave up 6 bases; unmatched junction bases: 11. The CDR3 nucleotides are TGTGCCAGCAGTTACCTCACCGACAGGGGAAGACATGGCTACACCTTC. This codes for CASSYLTDRGRHGYTF.

The CDR3 bases are TGTGCCAGCAGCTTAGAGCGGGGGGTCGACGGAAACACCATATATTTT. Its translation: CASSLERGVDGNTIYF. The chain recombines TRBV11-3 with TRBJ1-3, with D possibly being TRBD1 (5 bases). Germline CDR1 reads SGHNT; CDR2 reads YENEEA. V was pared by 0 bases and J by 4 bases, with 13 bases between. The CDR3 is 16 amino acids.

The rearrangement links TRBV19 to TRBJ2-7; D tentatively fits TRBD1 or TRBD2 (5 bases each). V lost 3 bases, J lost 2 bases, and 11 bases lay in between. Germline lookup yields CDR1 LNHDA and CDR2 SQIVND (reference sequence). The CDR3 runs 14 residues. CDR3 loop: CASSIGALAYEQYF. The CDR3 nucleotides read TGTGCCAGTAGTATCGGGGCACTCGCCTACGAGCAGTACTTC. Full variable domain (outside the CDR3, taken from reference TRBV19 and TRBJ2-7): DGGITQSPKYLFRKEGQNVTLSCEQNLNHDAMYWYRQDPGQGLRLIYYSQIVNDFQKGDIAEGYSVSREKKESFPLTVTSAQKNPTAFYLCASSIGALAYEQYFGPGTRLTVT.

J is TRBJ2-3 and V is TRBV9, with D possibly TRBD2 on 5 matching bases. Deletions cut 4 bases from V and 0 bases from J, with 15 bases between. The CDR3 is 16 residues long. Per the germline V gene, CDR1 is SGDLS and CDR2 is YYNGEE. The CDR3 loop is CASSPLRVTSTDTQYF. CDR3 bases: TGTGCCAGCAGCCCCCTGCGGGTTACTAGCACAGATACGCAGTATTTT.

The chain is built from TRBV28 and TRBJ1-4; D is uncertain. CDR3 length: 15 residues. V was clipped by 4 bases and J by 6 bases, with 15 bases between them. The V gene's germline CDR1 is MDHEN and CDR2 SYDVKM. The CDR3 loop is CASSSPREGDEKLFF. Here the CDR3 DNA reads TGTGCCAGCAGTTCTCCGAGGGAGGGAGATGAAAAACTGTTTTTT.

V usage is TRBV2 and J usage is TRBJ2-2, with no clear D. From germline, CDR1 is SNHLY and CDR2 FYNNEI. CDR3 length: 14 amino acids. Trimming took 2 bases from V and 3 from J, leaving 7 bases between them. CDR3 amino acids: CASSERADTGELFF. The CDR3, as DNA: TGTGCCAGCAGTGAAAGGGCAGACACCGGGGAGCTGTTTTTT.

The chain carries TRBV2 and TRBJ2-5, with D tentatively TRBD1 (5 bases). The CDR3 spans 13 residues. V was shortened by 6 bases and J by 6 bases, with 14 bases between the two germline ends. Germline CDR1 is SNHLY and CDR2 is FYNNEI. The CDR3 region has the DNA TGTGCCAGCAGATTCGACAGTAGCCAGACCCAGTACTTC. It specifies CASRFDSSQTQYF. Filled out from reference TRBV2 and TRBJ2-5, the complete variable domain reads EPEVTQTPSHQVTQMGQEVILRCVPISNHLYFYWYRQILGQKVEFLVSFYNNEISEKSEIFDDQFSVERPDGSNFTLKIRSTKLEDSAMYFCASRFDSSQTQYFGPGTRLLVL.

The V and J genes are TRBV5-6 and TRBJ2-2; D not resolved. Germline CDR1 and CDR2: SGHDT and YYEEEE. Trimming took 5 bases from V and 3 from J, leaving 5 bases between them. The CDR3 contains 12 residues. The CDR3 is CASSSYTGELFF. DNA for the CDR3: TGTGCCAGCAGTTCATACACCGGGGAGCTGTTTTTT.

The chain employs TRBV6-5 and TRBJ2-1, with 7 bases identical to TRBD2. The CDR3 consists of 16 residues. Germline CDR1 MNHEY, CDR2 SVGAGI. V lost 2 bases and J lost 0; bases outside the gene matches: 4. In DNA form, the CDR3 reads TGTGCCAGCAGTTACGAAGCGGGGAGCTCCTACAATGAGCAGTTCTTC. This translates into CASSYEAGSSYNEQFF.

This clone was seen ten or more times. The gene calls are TRBV27 and TRBJ1-5; D gene uncertain. The CDR3 is made up of 12 amino acids. V shed 7 bases and J shed 7 bases, with 11 bases lying between them. CDR1 is MNHEY, CDR2 SMNVEV, per germline (reference sequence). CDR3 region: CASTTGRQPQHF. The CDR3 coding sequence is TGTGCCAGCACCACGGGTCGGCAGCCCCAGCATTTT.

Of note for this clone: Other DNA sequences from this sample encode an identical CDR3 as well. This chain uses TRBV7-2 with TRBJ1-1; D unclear. This CDR3 has 12 residues. Germline V CDR1 and CDR2: SGHTA, FQGNSA. Trimming removed 5 bases from V and 3 bases from J, with 7 bases in between. The CDR3 region has the DNA TGTGCCAGCAGCCCGGAGTACACTGAAGCTTTCTTT. Its translation is CASSPEYTEAFF.